A single sample gave rise to the 10 T cell receptor beta chains below, sequenced in a study of blood T cell repertoires in COVID-19. Assay: immunoSEQ multiplex PCR; the TCRdb copy retains only in-frame clones and omits some. The table lists about 480,000 clones, 89% of them singletons, with over 0.7% in the top ten. The sequenced material came from peripheral blood. The receptors shown here come from a young man with COVID-19, enrolled during active disease.

The chain joins TRBV5-1 to TRBJ2-7, with TRBD1 identical over 8 bases. V lost 3 bases, J lost 1 base, and 12 bases stayed unmatched. Germline V lookup: CDR1 SGHRS, CDR2 YFSETQ. The CDR3 consists of 17 residues. The CDR3 DNA reads TGCGCCAGCAGCTCTCTAGGGGGGACAGGAAAGTCCTACGAGCAGTACTTC. It translates to CASSSLGGTGKSYEQYF.

The rearrangement links TRBV2 to TRBJ1-2, with 9 bases matching TRBD1. Germline-derived CDR1 and CDR2 are SNHLY and FYNNEI. The CDR3 loop spans 13 amino acids. V lost 6 bases, J lost 7 bases, and 6 bases stayed unmatched. The CDR3 spells CASRNHRGLGYTF. DNA for the CDR3: TGTGCCAGCAGGAATCACAGGGGGCTTGGCTACACCTTC.

The V gene is TRBV11-3, the J gene TRBJ2-1; D remains ambiguous. The V end lost 1 base, the J end lost 4 bases, and 2 bases lay between the germline ends. This CDR3 is built from 12 residues. CDR1 and CDR2 (germline): SGHNT, YENEEA. Here the CDR3 reads CASSLAYNEQFF. The CDR3 nucleotides read TGTGCCAGCAGCTTAGCTTACAATGAGCAGTTCTTC.

The gene calls are TRBV9 and TRBJ2-1; 8 bases match TRBD2. Germline V CDR1 and CDR2: SGDLS, YYNGEE. Trimming took 5 bases from V and 3 from J; bases not matched to a gene: 13. There are 17 residues in the CDR3. CDR3 protein: CASSLEGGTSGYNEQFF. The CDR3 DNA sequence: TGTGCCAGCAGTCTCGAGGGCGGAACTAGCGGCTACAATGAGCAGTTCTTC.

The chain joins TRBV3-1 (or the pseudogene TRBV3-2) to TRBJ2-5; the match to TRBD2 covers 8 bases. V shed 0 bases and J 4 bases; nucleotides not matched to a gene: 4. CDR1 LGHDT and CDR2 YNNKEL come from the germline V gene (reference sequence). This CDR3 is built from 15 residues. The CDR3 loop is CASSQDRGGRETQYF. The CDR3 region has the DNA TGTGCCAGCAGCCAAGACCGGGGGGGCCGAGAGACCCAGTACTTC.

This clone showed up just a few times. The chain couples TRBV6-5 to TRBJ2-2, with a weak D call TRBD1 (6 bases). Trimming pared 6 bases from V and 7 bases from J, leaving 15 bases between. There are 14 residues in the CDR3. The V gene's germline CDR1 is MNHEY and CDR2 SVGAGI. CDR3 sequence reads: CASRQGNSLGELFF. Written as DNA, the CDR3 is TGTGCCAGCAGGCAGGGGAATTCGCTCGGGGAGCTGTTTTTT.

The CDR3 bases are TGTGCCAGCAGCGTTCTGAAGGGGTGTACCTACGAGCAGTACTTC. Its translation is CASSVLKGCTYEQYF. The chain combines TRBV21-1 with TRBJ2-7; whether TRBD1, the table's D call, matches the DNA was not checked. TRBV21-1 has pseudogene status. The CDR3 loop spans 15 amino acids.

Only one count was recorded for this clone. V is TRBV27 and J is TRBJ1-1, with 10 bases identical to TRBD1. Germline-derived CDR1 and CDR2 are MNHEY and SMNVEV (reference sequence). CDR3 length: 16 amino acids. V lost 3 bases, J lost 3 bases, and 7 bases stayed unmatched. The CDR3 bases are TGTGCCAGCAGTTTTTTGGGACAGGGGACGGACACTGAAGCTTTCTTT. This encodes CASSFLGQGTDTEAFF.

The rearrangement joins TRBV19 to TRBJ2-2; 10 bases align to TRBD2. The CDR3 consists of 15 residues. Germline V gene data show CDR1 as LNHDA and CDR2 as SQIVND (reference sequence). The J segment lost 4 bases and the V segment lost 3 bases, leaving 2 bases of the junction unmatched. The DNA of the CDR3 is TGTGCCAGTAGTATCCGGACTAGCGGCACCGGGGAGCTGTTTTTT. This translates into CASSIRTSGTGELFF.

This clone came up a few times. The sample has other DNA sequences that encode this CDR3 too. CDR3 residues: CASSQTSSTDTQYF. CDR3 sequence (DNA): TGTGCCAGCAGCCAGACTAGCAGCACAGATACGCAGTATTTT. The V gene is TRBV3-1 (or the pseudogene TRBV3-2), the J gene TRBJ2-3; 7 nucleotides align to TRBD2. Trimming cost V 3 bases and J 0 bases; bases outside gene matches: 0. The germline V gene has CDR1 LGHDT and CDR2 YNNKEL (reference sequence). This CDR3 is built from 14 residues.